The 23 T cell receptor beta chains given below trace back to one sample, sequenced in a study of identifying expanded T cells in peripheral blood. Libraries were prepared by immunoSEQ multiplex PCR; TCRdb keeps only in-frame clonotypes and omits some of them. This table holds nearly 60,000 clones, roughly 87% found once. Sample: blood. The receptors were sampled from a person aged 18 to 70 in good health.

The chain recombines TRBV9 with TRBJ2-1, with TRBD2 matching over 11 bases. V shed 0 bases, J shed 6 bases, and the junction held 5 bases outside the gene matches. The CDR3 length is 16 residues. The V gene's germline CDR1 is SGDLS and CDR2 YYNGEE. CDR3 region: CASSVEGTSGFNEQFF. CDR3 DNA: TGTGCCAGCAGCGTAGAAGGGACTAGCGGCTTCAATGAGCAGTTCTTC.

This rearrangement joins TRBV30 to TRBJ2-7, with TRBD2 as a possible D gene (6 bases). CDR3 length equals 12 residues. Germline V lookup: CDR1 GTSNPN, CDR2 SVGIG (reference sequence). V dropped 0 bases and J dropped 3 bases, with 6 bases sitting between them. CDR3 sequence: CAWSVGGYEQYF. Here the CDR3 DNA reads TGTGCCTGGAGTGTGGGGGGCTACGAGCAGTACTTC.

The chain has TRBV6-5 and TRBJ1-5; 9 bases match TRBD1. Germline CDR1 and CDR2: MNHEY and SVGAGI. This CDR3 comprises 14 residues. V was clipped by 6 bases and J by 4 bases; unmatched bases: 4. CDR3 sequence (DNA): TGTGCCAGCAGCCCCGGGACAGGGAATCAGCCCCAGCATTTT. This codes for CASSPGTGNQPQHF.

This rearrangement joins TRBV6-5 to TRBJ1-6; no clear D gene. The CDR3 runs 13 residues. The germline V gene encodes CDR1 MNHEY and CDR2 SVGAGI. Trimming shortened V by 4 bases and J by 7 bases, and 8 bases separated the two germline ends. The DNA of the CDR3 is TGTGCCAGCAGTTTTGACCGGAATTCACCCCTCCACTTT. This gives the protein CASSFDRNSPLHF.

The rearrangement links TRBV19 to TRBJ1-2; unclear D gene. CDR1 and CDR2 (germline): LNHDA, SQIVND (reference sequence). There are 15 residues in the CDR3. V gave up 3 bases and J gave up 8 bases, with 19 bases separating them. CDR3 amino acids: CASSIDKGRLDGYTF. CDR3 sequence (DNA): TGTGCCAGTAGTATTGATAAAGGGAGGTTGGACGGCTACACCTTC.

The chain carries TRBV18 and TRBJ2-7; 7 nucleotides match TRBD2. The CDR3 covers 13 residues. CDR1 is KGHSH and CDR2 is LQKENI in the germline V gene. V was clipped by 5 bases and J by 0 bases; unmatched bases: 1. The CDR3 loop is CASSRDYSYEQYF. In DNA, the CDR3 is TGTGCCAGCTCAAGGGACTACTCCTACGAGCAGTACTTC.

This clone was picked up one time. The genes are TRBV28 and TRBJ1-4; the D is unclear. The CDR3 covers 11 residues. The V and J ends lost 5 bases and 8 bases respectively, with 6 bases between them. In germline, CDR1 is MDHEN, CDR2 SYDVKM. The CDR3 DNA is TGTGCCAGCAGTAGCCTGGAAAAACTGTTTTTT. It translates to CASSSLEKLFF.

The chain couples TRBV2 to TRBJ1-2, with TRBD1 identical over 8 bases. The germline V gene encodes CDR1 SNHLY and CDR2 FYNNEI. V dropped 6 bases and J dropped 2; count of bases not matched to a gene: 2. This CDR3 is 13 amino acids long. CDR3 in amino acids: CASRGDRNYGYTF. DNA for the CDR3: TGTGCCAGCAGGGGGGACAGGAACTATGGCTACACCTTC.

This clone has a handful of counts. The chain employs TRBV6-4 and TRBJ2-3; 10 positions agree with TRBD1. This CDR3 is 15 amino acids long. Germline lookup yields CDR1 MRHNA and CDR2 SNTAGT. With 2 bases clipped from V and 2 bases from J, the junction kept 1 base outside the gene matches. CDR3 DNA sequence: TGTGCCAGCAGTGACGGGACAGGGGACACAGATACGCAGTATTTT. It codes for CASSDGTGDTDTQYF.

The chain couples TRBV9 to TRBJ2-1; TRBD1 or TRBD2 may be the D gene (5 bases each). CDR1 is SGDLS and CDR2 is YYNGEE in the germline V gene. This CDR3 comprises 15 residues. Trimming removed 4 bases from V and 7 bases from J, with 18 bases in between. In nucleotides, the CDR3 is TGTGCCAGCAGCTCATTCCGGGACCCGGCAAATGAGCAGTTCTTC. Translating gives CASSSFRDPANEQFF. Supplemented by reference TRBV9 and TRBJ2-1, the full variable domain reads DSGVTQTPKHLITATGQRVTLRCSPRSGDLSVYWYQQSLDQGLQFLIQYYNGEERAKGNILERFSAQQFPDLHSELNLSSLELGDSALYFCASSSFRDPANEQFFGPGTRLTVL.

This sequence joins TRBV6-5 and TRBJ1-1; no clear D. Germline-derived CDR1 and CDR2 are MNHEY and SVGAGI. V was pared by 1 base and J by 1 base, with 7 bases between. CDR3 length: 14 residues. CDR3 protein: CASSYLGPNTEAFF. CDR3 nucleotide sequence: TGTGCCAGCAGTTACTTAGGGCCGAACACTGAAGCTTTCTTT.

The gene calls are TRBV4-1 and TRBJ2-7; the D gene is possibly TRBD1 (6 bases). CDR3 length: 13 residues. Germline CDR1 is MGHRA and CDR2 is YSYEKL. V lost 4 bases and J 1 base, leaving 8 bases between the germline ends. CDR3 in DNA: TGCGCCAGCAGCCGACAGGAGTCCTACGAGCAGTACTTC. It is translated as CASSRQESYEQYF.

The gene calls are TRBV19 and TRBJ1-2; D not resolved. Trimming left V 4 bases short and J 7 bases short, with 13 bases between. Per the germline V gene, CDR1 is LNHDA and CDR2 is SQIVND (reference sequence). The CDR3 consists of 13 residues. The DNA for the CDR3 is TGTGCCAGTAGTAGTGGCAGTTGGACTGGCTACACCTTC. Its translation: CASSSGSWTGYTF.

V is TRBV6-1 and J is TRBJ2-3, with D maybe TRBD2 (6 bases). V was clipped by 3 bases and J by 0 bases, with 13 bases between them. CDR1 and CDR2 (germline): MNHNS, SASEGT. CDR3 size: 16 residues. For the CDR3, the DNA is TGTGCCAGCAGTGACCCTAGTGGGACTAGCACAGATACGCAGTATTTT. Translated: CASSDPSGTSTDTQYF.

V gene TRBV5-1 combines with J gene TRBJ1-2; 9 nucleotides agree with TRBD1. CDR1 and CDR2 from the germline V gene are SGHRS and YFSETQ. Trimming took 4 bases from V and 6 from J; bases not matched to a gene: 13. The CDR3 covers 16 residues. CDR3 in amino acids: CASSPTMDWTGDGYTF. Written as DNA, the CDR3 is TGCGCCAGCAGCCCCACCATGGACTGGACAGGGGATGGCTACACCTTC.

This clone was seen once. The V and J genes are TRBV5-4 and TRBJ2-1, with D possibly being TRBD1 (5 bases). Germline CDR1 SGHNT, CDR2 YYREEE (reference sequence). This CDR3 contains 15 residues. Trimming pared 4 bases from V and 0 bases from J, leaving 11 bases between. This CDR3 is CASSPDSASYNEQFF. For the CDR3, the DNA is TGTGCCAGCAGCCCCGACAGTGCCTCCTACAATGAGCAGTTCTTC.

The J gene is TRBJ1-4, the V gene TRBV25-1, with 9 bases matching TRBD1. CDR3 length equals 15 residues. Germline loops: CDR1 MGHDK, CDR2 SYGVNS. Trimming took 6 bases from V and 3 from J; bases not matched to a gene: 5. The CDR3 DNA sequence: TGTGCCAGCAGGAATACAGGGGGCCCTAATGAAAAACTGTTTTTT. Translated, it gives CASRNTGGPNEKLFF.

The chain is built from TRBV29-1 and TRBJ2-7; D may correspond to TRBD1 or TRBD2 (6 bases each). This CDR3 comprises 15 residues. The V and J ends lost 1 base and 3 bases respectively, with 16 bases between them. Germline lookup yields CDR1 SQVTM and CDR2 ANQGSEA. CDR3 sequence (DNA): TGCAGCGTTGAAGTCGGCCGGGGGCAAGGCTACGAGCAGTACTTC. Translating it yields CSVEVGRGQGYEQYF.

Here the CDR3 reads CASSLQGGSAEAFF. DNA for the CDR3: TGTGCCAGCAGTTTACAGGGAGGGTCCGCTGAAGCTTTCTTT. The chain has TRBV27 and TRBJ1-1; a weak D match, TRBD1 (5 bases). Germline values: CDR1 MNHEY, CDR2 SMNVEV (reference sequence). V lost 2 bases and J lost 6, with 13 bases in between. The CDR3 is made up of 14 amino acids.

The V and J genes are TRBV6-1 and TRBJ2-2, with unresolved D. The V gene's germline CDR1 is MNHNS and CDR2 SASEGT. This CDR3 is built from 15 residues. The V gene lost 4 bases and the J gene lost 2 bases, with 11 bases spanning the gap. The CDR3 spells CASSATVLNTGELFF. The CDR3 coding sequence is TGTGCCAGCAGTGCAACAGTACTAAACACCGGGGAGCTGTTTTTT.

The chain joins TRBV19 to TRBJ1-1, with 9 positions matching TRBD1. Germline V CDR1 and CDR2: LNHDA, SQIVND (reference sequence). V trimming: 1 base; J trimming: 0 bases; junction bases outside the gene matches: 0. CDR3 size: 15 residues. This CDR3 reads CASSIGTGVNTEAFF. In DNA, the CDR3 is TGTGCCAGTAGTATAGGGACAGGGGTGAACACTGAAGCTTTCTTT. The variable domain in full, completed from reference TRBV19 and TRBJ1-1, reads DGGITQSPKYLFRKEGQNVTLSCEQNLNHDAMYWYRQDPGQGLRLIYYSQIVNDFQKGDIAEGYSVSREKKESFPLTVTSAQKNPTAFYLCASSIGTGVNTEAFFGQGTRLTVV.

The CDR3 nucleotides are TGTGCCAGCAGCTTACTAGGGGTAGACACCCAGTACTTC. As protein: CASSLLGVDTQYF. The V and J genes are TRBV11-2 and TRBJ2-5, with D perhaps TRBD1 (5 bases). Trimming removed 2 bases from V and 8 bases from J, with 12 bases in between. Germline V gene data show CDR1 as SGHAT and CDR2 as FQNNGV. The CDR3 totals 13 residues.

This clone was found once. The chain uses TRBV6-1 and TRBJ1-4; D unclear. V was cut by 3 bases and J by 5 bases, with 16 bases left in between. The CDR3 extends over 16 amino acids. Germline CDR1 MNHNS, CDR2 SASEGT. CDR3: CASSDGGRVWNEKLFF. The CDR3 DNA is TGTGCCAGCAGTGACGGTGGTCGGGTCTGGAATGAAAAACTGTTTTTT.